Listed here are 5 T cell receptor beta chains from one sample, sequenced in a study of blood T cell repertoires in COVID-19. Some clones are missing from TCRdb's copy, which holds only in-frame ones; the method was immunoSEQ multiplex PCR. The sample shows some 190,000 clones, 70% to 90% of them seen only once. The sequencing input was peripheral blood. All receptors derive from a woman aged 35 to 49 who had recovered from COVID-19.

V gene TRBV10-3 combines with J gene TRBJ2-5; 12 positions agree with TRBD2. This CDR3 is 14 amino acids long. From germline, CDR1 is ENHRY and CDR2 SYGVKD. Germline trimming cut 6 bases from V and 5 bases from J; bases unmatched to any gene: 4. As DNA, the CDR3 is TGTGCCATCAGGACTAGCGGGAGTGAGGAGACCCAGTACTTC. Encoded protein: CAIRTSGSEETQYF.

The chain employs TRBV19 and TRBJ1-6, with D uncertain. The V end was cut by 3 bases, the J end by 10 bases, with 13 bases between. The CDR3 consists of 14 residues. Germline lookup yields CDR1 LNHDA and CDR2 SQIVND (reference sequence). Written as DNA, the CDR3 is TGTGCCAGTAGTATTCTAGGAGGGAACTCACCCCTCCACTTT. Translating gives CASSILGGNSPLHF.

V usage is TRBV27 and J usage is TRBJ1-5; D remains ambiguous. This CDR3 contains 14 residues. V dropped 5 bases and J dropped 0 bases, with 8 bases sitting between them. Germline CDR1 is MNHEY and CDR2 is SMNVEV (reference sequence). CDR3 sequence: CASSREYSNQPQHF. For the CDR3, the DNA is TGTGCCAGCAGTCGCGAGTATAGCAATCAGCCCCAGCATTTT.

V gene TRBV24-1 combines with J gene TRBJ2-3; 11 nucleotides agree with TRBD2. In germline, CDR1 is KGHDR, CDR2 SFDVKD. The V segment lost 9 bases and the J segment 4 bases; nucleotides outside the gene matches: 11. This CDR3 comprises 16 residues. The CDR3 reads CATSTGLAGGADTQYF. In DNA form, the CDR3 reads TGTGCCACCTCTACGGGGCTAGCGGGAGGAGCAGATACGCAGTATTTT.

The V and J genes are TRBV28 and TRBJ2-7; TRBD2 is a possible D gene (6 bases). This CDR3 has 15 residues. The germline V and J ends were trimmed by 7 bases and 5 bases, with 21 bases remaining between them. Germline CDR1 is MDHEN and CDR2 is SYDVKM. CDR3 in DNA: TGTGCCAGCAATATCCTTCAGGGAGGAGTCGACGAGCAGTACTTC. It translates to CASNILQGGVDEQYF.